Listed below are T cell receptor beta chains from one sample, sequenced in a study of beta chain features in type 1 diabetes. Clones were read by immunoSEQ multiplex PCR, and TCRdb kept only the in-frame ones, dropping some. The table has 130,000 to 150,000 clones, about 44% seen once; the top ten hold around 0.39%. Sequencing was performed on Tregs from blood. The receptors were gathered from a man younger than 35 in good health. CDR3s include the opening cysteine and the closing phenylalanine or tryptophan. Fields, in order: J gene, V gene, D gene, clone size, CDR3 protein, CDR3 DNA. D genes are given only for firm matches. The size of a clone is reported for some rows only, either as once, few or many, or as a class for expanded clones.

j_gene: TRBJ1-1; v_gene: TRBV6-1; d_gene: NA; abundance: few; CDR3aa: CASSEDREAFF; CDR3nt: TGTGCCAGCAGTGAAGACAGAGAAGCTTTCTTT
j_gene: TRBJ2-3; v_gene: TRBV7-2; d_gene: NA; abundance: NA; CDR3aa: CASSLGLPSTDTQYF; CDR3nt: TGTGCCAGCAGCTTAGGACTACCCAGCACAGATACGCAGTATTTT
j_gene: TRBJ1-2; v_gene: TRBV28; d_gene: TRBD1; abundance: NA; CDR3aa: CASRVLGQDGYGYTF; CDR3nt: TGTGCCAGCAGAGTTCTCGGACAGGACGGCTATGGCTACACCTTC
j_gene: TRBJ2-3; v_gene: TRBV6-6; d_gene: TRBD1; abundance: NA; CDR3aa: CASRPGQSSTDTQYF; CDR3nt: TGTGCCAGCAGGCCGGGACAGTCTAGCACAGATACGCAGTATTTT
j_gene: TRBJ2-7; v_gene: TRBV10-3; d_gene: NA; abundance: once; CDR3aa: CAISRRDSGNEQYF; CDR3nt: TGTGCCATCAGTAGGAGGGACAGTGGAAACGAGCAGTACTTC
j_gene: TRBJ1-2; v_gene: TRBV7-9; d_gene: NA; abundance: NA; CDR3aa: CASSFQGPYGYTF; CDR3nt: TGTGCCAGCAGCTTCCAGGGCCCCTATGGCTACACCTTC
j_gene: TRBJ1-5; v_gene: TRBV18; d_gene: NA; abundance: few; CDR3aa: CASSPEDSYQPQHF; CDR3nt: TGTGCCAGCTCACCGGAGGATAGCTATCAGCCCCAGCATTTT
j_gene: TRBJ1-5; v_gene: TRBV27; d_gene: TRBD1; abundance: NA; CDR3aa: CASSVTGRSSNQPQHF; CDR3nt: TGTGCCAGCAGTGTGACAGGGCGATCTAGCAATCAGCCCCAGCATTTT
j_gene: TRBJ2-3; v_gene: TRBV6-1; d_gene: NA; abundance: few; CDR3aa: CASSQEFSTDTQYF; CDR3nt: TGTGCCAGCAGTCAGGAATTTAGCACAGATACGCAGTATTTT
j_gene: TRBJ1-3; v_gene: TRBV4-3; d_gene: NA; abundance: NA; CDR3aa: CASSQEVLTGNTIYF; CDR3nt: TGCGCCAGCAGCCAAGAAGTACTCACTGGAAACACCATATATTTT
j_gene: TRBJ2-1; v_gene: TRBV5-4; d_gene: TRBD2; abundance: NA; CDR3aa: CASSLASGNNNEQFF; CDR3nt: TGTGCCAGCAGCTTGGCTAGCGGAAACAACAATGAGCAGTTCTTC
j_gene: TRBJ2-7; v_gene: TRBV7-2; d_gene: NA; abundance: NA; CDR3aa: CASSLVGGLFSYEQYF; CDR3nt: TGTGCCAGCAGCTTAGTGGGGGGGCTGTTCTCCTACGAGCAGTACTTC
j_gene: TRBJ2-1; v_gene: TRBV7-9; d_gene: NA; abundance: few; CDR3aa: CASSFSVGEQFF; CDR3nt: TGTGCCAGCAGCTTTTCGGTCGGGGAGCAGTTCTTC
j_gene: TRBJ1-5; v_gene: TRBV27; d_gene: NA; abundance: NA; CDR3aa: CASSLKTGSWNQPQHF; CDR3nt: TGTGCCAGCAGTTTGAAAACAGGGAGTTGGAATCAGCCCCAGCATTTT
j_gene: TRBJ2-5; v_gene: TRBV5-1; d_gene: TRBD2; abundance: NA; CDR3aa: CASSLLAGEETQYF; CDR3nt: TGCGCCAGCAGCTTACTAGCGGGGGAAGAGACCCAGTACTTC